These 12 T cell receptor beta chains were sequenced from one sample in a study of blood T cell repertoires in COVID-19 (dated by TCRdb to between 2020 and 2021). Library prep was done by the immunoSEQ multiplex PCR assay. TCRdb stores this immuneACCESS table with in-frame sequences only. Part of the clones is absent; in the studies checked, under half of the shortfall reflects unresolved V genes, and no reason is known for the rest. This sample comprises about 210,000 clones, around 90% of them detected only once. 7% to 7.5% of the sample is in the top ten clones. Sequenced material: PBMCs or T cells enriched from blood (not recorded which). These receptors all come from a man aged 30 to 39 in a cohort exposed to, infected with or recovered from COVID-19 (not recorded which).

The chain recombines TRBV19 with TRBJ2-5; 7 bases align to TRBD2. In germline, CDR1 is LNHDA, CDR2 SQIVND (reference sequence). J was trimmed by 4 bases and V by 9 bases; bases with no gene match: 14. The CDR3 has 15 amino acids. The CDR3 region has the DNA TGTGCCAGCCAACCGGGAGGCCGAAGAGGAGAGACCCAGTACTTC. Amino acids: CASQPGGRRGETQYF.

V usage is TRBV7-2 and J usage is TRBJ1-2, with TRBD1 identical over 9 bases. The CDR3 is made up of 14 amino acids. V dropped 5 bases and J dropped 7; count of bases not matched to a gene: 8. The V gene's germline CDR1 is SGHTA and CDR2 FQGNSA. CDR3 region: CASSTRDREGGYTF. In DNA form, the CDR3 reads TGTGCCAGCAGCACCAGGGACAGGGAGGGTGGCTACACCTTC. Complete variable domain (other parts from reference TRBV7-2 and TRBJ1-2): GAGVSQSPSNKVTEKGKDVELRCDPISGHTALYWYRQSLGQGLEFLIYFQGNSAPDKSGLPSDRFSAERTGGSVSTLTIQRTQQEDSAVYLCASSTRDREGGYTFGSGTRLTVV.

J is TRBJ1-1 and V is TRBV6-1, with a tentative D call TRBD1 (5 bases). This CDR3 spans 15 amino acids. V dropped 3 bases and J dropped 5 bases, with 16 bases sitting between them. CDR1 MNHNS and CDR2 SASEGT come from the germline V gene. The CDR3 coding sequence is TGTGCCAGCAGTGATTTAGGGCGCAAGGGGACTGAAGCTTTCTTT. Translated: CASSDLGRKGTEAFF.

This clone showed up just once. The chain has TRBV6-2 or TRBV6-3 and TRBJ2-5, with 10 bases matching TRBD1. The CDR3 spans 15 residues. With 5 bases clipped from V and 2 bases from J, the junction kept 5 bases outside the gene matches. The germline CDR1 and CDR2 sequences are MNHEY and SVGEGT. CDR3 bases: TGTGCCAGCAGTACCGGACAGGGGGGACAAGAGACCCAGTACTTC. Protein sequence: CASSTGQGGQETQYF.

The genes are TRBV15 and TRBJ2-7; TRBD1 matches 9 bases. The length of the CDR3 is 13 residues. The V gene end was trimmed by 4 bases and the J gene end by 6 bases; junction bases not matched to a gene: 4. Per the germline V gene, CDR1 is LNHNV and CDR2 is YYDKDF (reference sequence). The CDR3 DNA reads as TGTGCCACCAGCAATCCGACAGGGGGCGAGCAGTACTTC. It specifies CATSNPTGGEQYF.

A note on this clone: One end of the junction fails to match germline, which may point to a read error. The V and J genes are TRBV27 and TRBJ1-5, with D hard to call. Germline V gene data show CDR1 as MNHEY and CDR2 as SMNVEV (reference sequence). The CDR3 sequence is 14 residues long. The CDR3 sequence is CASSRAGSTQPQHF. The CDR3 nucleotides are TGTGCCAGCTCGCGGGCGGGAAGCACTCAGCCCCAGCATTTT.

CDR3 residues: CASSFSGSNTEAFF. CDR3 sequence (DNA): TGTGCCAGCAGCTTCTCAGGGTCGAACACTGAAGCTTTCTTT. The chain couples TRBV7-2 to TRBJ1-1; tentative D call: TRBD1 (5 bases). The CDR3 has 14 residues. In germline, CDR1 is SGHTA, CDR2 FQGNSA. V dropped 3 bases and J dropped 1 base, with 9 bases sitting between them.

V and J are TRBV18 and TRBJ2-7; D is possibly TRBD1 (7 bases). Trimming took off 6 bases at V and 4 bases at J, with 16 bases between the two ends. The CDR3 sequence is 14 residues long. Germline CDR1 KGHSH, CDR2 LQKENI. The CDR3 sequence: CASSRDSLSYEQYF. In nucleotides, the CDR3 is TGTGCCAGCTCGCGGGACAGTTTATCGTACGAGCAGTACTTC.

CDR3 amino acids: CASSAGQDRDGYGYTF. CDR3 bases: TGTGCCAGCAGCGCCGGTCAGGACAGGGACGGCTATGGCTACACCTTC. This chain connects TRBV9 to TRBJ1-2; TRBD1 agrees at 8 bases. This CDR3 comprises 16 residues. J was trimmed by 4 bases and V by 3 bases; bases with no gene match: 11. The germline CDR1 and CDR2 sequences are SGDLS and YYNGEE.

V gene TRBV4-1 combines with J gene TRBJ1-1; D unresolved. This CDR3 spans 18 amino acids. Germline values: CDR1 MGHRA, CDR2 YSYEKL. Trimming removed 0 bases at V and 0 bases at J, with 17 bases between. Written as DNA, the CDR3 is TGCGCCAGCAGCCAAGATCCCGCGGGTTCCTCCATGAACACTGAAGCTTTCTTT. It codes for CASSQDPAGSSMNTEAFF.

V and J are TRBV29-1 and TRBJ2-2; 10 bases are a match to TRBD2. V lost 5 bases, J lost 2 bases, and 5 bases stayed unmatched. The V gene's germline CDR1 is SQVTM and CDR2 ANQGSEA. The CDR3 totals 15 residues. CDR3 protein: CSVRLAGVNTGELFF. For the CDR3, the DNA is TGCAGCGTTCGGCTAGCGGGAGTTAACACCGGGGAGCTGTTTTTT.

The rearrangement uses TRBV4-1 and TRBJ2-7; 9 bases match TRBD1. CDR1 is MGHRA and CDR2 is YSYEKL in the germline V gene. Trimming at V came to 4 bases and at J to 6 bases, leaving 7 bases not matched to a gene. The CDR3 length is 14 residues. The CDR3 region has the DNA TGCGCCAGCAGCCTTAAGCTGGACAGGGGCGAGCAGTACTTC. This sequence encodes CASSLKLDRGEQYF.